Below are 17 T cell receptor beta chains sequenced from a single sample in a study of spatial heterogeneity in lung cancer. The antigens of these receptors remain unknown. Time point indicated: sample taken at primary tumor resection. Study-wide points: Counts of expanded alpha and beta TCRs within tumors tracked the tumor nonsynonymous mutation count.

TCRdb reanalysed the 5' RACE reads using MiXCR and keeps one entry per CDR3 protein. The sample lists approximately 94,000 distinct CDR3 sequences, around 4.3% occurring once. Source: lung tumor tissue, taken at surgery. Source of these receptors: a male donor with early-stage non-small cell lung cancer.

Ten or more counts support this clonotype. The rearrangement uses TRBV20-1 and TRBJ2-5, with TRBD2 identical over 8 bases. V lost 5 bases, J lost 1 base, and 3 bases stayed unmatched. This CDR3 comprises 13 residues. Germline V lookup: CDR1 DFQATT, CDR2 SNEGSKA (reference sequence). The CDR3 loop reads CSAPLAAQETQYF. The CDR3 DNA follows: TGCAGTGCTCCACTAGCGGCCCAAGAGACCCAGTACTTC.

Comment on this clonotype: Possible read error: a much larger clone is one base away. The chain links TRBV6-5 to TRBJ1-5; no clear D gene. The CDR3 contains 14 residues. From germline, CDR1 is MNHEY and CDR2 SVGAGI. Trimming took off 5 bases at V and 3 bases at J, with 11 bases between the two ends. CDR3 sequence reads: CASSASNFNQPQHF. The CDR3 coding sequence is TGTGCCAGCAGTGCATCAAATTTCAATCAGCCCCAGCATTTT.

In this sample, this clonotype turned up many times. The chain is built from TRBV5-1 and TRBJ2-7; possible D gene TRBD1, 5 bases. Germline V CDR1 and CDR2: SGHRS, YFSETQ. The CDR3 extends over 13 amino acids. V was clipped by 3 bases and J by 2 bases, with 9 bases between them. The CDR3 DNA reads TGCGCCAGCAGCTCCCAGGGTCCCTACGAGCAGTACTTC. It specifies CASSSQGPYEQYF.

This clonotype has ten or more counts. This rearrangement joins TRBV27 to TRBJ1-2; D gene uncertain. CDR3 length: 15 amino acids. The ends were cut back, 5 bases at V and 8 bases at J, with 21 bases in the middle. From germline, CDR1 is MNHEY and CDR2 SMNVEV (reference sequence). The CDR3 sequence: CASSPKYAWSRGYTF. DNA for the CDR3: TGTGCCAGCAGTCCCAAATATGCTTGGAGTCGGGGCTACACCTTC.

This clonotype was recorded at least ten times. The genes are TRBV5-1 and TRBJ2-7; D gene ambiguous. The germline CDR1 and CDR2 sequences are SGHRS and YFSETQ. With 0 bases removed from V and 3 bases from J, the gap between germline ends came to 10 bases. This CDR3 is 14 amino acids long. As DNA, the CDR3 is TGCGCCAGCAGCTTGGAAGGATGGGGCTACGAGCAGTACTTC. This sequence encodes CASSLEGWGYEQYF.

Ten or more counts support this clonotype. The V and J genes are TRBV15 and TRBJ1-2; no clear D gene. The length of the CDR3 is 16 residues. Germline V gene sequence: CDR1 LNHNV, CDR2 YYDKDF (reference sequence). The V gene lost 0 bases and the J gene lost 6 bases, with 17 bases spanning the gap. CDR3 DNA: TGTGCCACCAGCAGAGACCTAATTCAGGAGTGGAATGGCTACACCTTC. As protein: CATSRDLIQEWNGYTF.

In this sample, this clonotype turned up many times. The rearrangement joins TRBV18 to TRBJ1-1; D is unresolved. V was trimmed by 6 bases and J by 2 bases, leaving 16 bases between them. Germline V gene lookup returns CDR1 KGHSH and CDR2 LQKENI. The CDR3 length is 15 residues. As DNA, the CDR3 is TGTGCCAGCTCCCACCCCCCGAATACTAACACTGAAGCTTTCTTT. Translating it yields CASSHPPNTNTEAFF. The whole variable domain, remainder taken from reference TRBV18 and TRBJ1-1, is NAGVMQNPRHLVRRRGQEARLRCSPMKGHSHVYWYRQLPEEGLKFMVYLQKENIIDESGMPKERFSAEFPKEGPSILRIQQVVRGDSAAYFCASSHPPNTNTEAFFGQGTRLTVV.

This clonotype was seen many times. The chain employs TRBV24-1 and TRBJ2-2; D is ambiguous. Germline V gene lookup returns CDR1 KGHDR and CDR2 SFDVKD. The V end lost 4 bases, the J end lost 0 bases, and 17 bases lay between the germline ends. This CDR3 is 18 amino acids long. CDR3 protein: CATSESARHESNTGELFF. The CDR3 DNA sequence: TGTGCCACCAGTGAGTCAGCACGCCACGAGTCGAACACCGGGGAGCTGTTTTTT.

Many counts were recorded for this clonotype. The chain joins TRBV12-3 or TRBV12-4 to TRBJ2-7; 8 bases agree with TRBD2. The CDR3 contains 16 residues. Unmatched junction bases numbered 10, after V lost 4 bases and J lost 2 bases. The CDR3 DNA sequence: TGTGCCAGCAGTTCCCAAGGACTAGCACCGACCTACGAGCAGTACTTC. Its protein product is CASSSQGLAPTYEQYF.

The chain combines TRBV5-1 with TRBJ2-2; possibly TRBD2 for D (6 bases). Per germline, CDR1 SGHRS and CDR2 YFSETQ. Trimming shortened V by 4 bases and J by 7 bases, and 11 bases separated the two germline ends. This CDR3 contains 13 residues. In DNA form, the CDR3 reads TGCGCCAGCAGCCTCGCGCGGGACGGGGAGCTGTTTTTT. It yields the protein CASSLARDGELFF. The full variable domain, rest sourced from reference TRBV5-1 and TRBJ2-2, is KAGVTQTPRYLIKTRGQQVTLSCSPISGHRSVSWYQQTPGQGLQFLFEYFSETQRNKGNFPGRFSGRQFSNSRSEMNVSTLELGDSALYLCASSLARDGELFFGEGSRLTVL.

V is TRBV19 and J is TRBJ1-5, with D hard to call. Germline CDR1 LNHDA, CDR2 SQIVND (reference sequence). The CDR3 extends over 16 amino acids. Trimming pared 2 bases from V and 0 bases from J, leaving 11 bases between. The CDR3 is CASSISYRFSNQPQHF. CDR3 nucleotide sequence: TGTGCCAGTAGTATAAGTTACCGGTTTAGCAATCAGCCCCAGCATTTT.

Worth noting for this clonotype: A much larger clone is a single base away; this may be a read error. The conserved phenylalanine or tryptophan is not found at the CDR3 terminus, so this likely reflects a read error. CDR3 in DNA: TGCGCCAGCAGCCAAGGACCGGACAGGGGGTCGGGCACCGGGGAGCTGTTTTTA. This encodes CASSQGPDRGSGTGELFL. The genes are TRBV4-1 and TRBJ2-2; 10 bases are shared with TRBD1. Unmatched junction bases numbered 9, after V lost 1 base and J lost 4 bases. Germline loops: CDR1 MGHRA, CDR2 YSYEKL. The CDR3 has 18 amino acids.

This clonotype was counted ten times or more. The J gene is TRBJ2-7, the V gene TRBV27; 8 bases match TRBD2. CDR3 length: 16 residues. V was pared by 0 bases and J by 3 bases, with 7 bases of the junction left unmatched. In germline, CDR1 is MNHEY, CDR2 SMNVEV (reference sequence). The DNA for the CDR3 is TGTGCCAGCAGTTTATCGAAATTCCTAGCGGGCTACGAGCAGTACTTC. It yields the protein CASSLSKFLAGYEQYF.

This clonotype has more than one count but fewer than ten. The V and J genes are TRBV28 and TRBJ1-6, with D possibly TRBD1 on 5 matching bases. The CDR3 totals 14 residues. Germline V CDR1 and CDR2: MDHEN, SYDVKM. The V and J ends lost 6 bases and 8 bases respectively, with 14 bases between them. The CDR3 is CASSWDPSDSPLHF. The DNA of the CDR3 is TGTGCCAGCAGCTGGGACCCCTCTGATTCACCCCTCCACTTT.

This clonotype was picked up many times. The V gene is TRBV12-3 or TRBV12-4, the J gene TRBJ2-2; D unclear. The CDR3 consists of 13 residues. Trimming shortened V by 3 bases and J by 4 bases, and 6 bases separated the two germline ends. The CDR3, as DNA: TGTGCCAGCAGTTTCGGAGTCACCGGGGAGCTGTTTTTT. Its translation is CASSFGVTGELFF.

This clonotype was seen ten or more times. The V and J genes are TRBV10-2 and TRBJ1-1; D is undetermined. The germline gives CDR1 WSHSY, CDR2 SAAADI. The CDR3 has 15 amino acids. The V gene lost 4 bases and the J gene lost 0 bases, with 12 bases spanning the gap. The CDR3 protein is CASSVDLGLNTEAFF. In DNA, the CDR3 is TGCGCCAGCAGTGTTGACTTGGGCTTGAACACTGAAGCTTTCTTT.

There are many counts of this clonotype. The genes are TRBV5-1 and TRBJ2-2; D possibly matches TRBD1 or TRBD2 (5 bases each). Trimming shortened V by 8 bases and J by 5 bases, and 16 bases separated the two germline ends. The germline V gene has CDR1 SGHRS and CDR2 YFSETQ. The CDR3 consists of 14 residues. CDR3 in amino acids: CASVRGEDTGELFF. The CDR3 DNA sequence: TGCGCCAGTGTAAGAGGGGAAGATACCGGGGAGCTGTTTTTT. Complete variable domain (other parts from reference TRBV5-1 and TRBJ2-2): KAGVTQTPRYLIKTRGQQVTLSCSPISGHRSVSWYQQTPGQGLQFLFEYFSETQRNKGNFPGRFSGRQFSNSRSEMNVSTLELGDSALYLCASVRGEDTGELFFGEGSRLTVL.